A single T cell receptor (beta chain) is shown here with its context. The source of the sample is a study of OX40 agonist ivuxolimab in advanced cancers. Turning to the study itself: Ivuxolimab, an agonist antibody against OX40 (CD134), was given to patients. Previous treatment with anti-PD-1, anti-PD-L1 or anti-CTLA-4 therapy was allowed; 40% had received some. One patient with hepatocellular carcinoma and two with cutaneous melanoma, three in all, had partial responses.

Sampled blood was obtained at baseline, cycle 4 day 1, and cycle 7 day 1. TCRdb's copy holds only in-frame clones and misses some; the assay was immunoSEQ multiplex PCR. The repertoire holds some 100,000 clones, with around 84% as singletons. With 5 bases removed from V and 7 bases from J, the gap between germline ends came to 15 bases. The CDR3 length is 15 residues. Germline CDR1 SEHNR, CDR2 FQNEAQ (reference sequence). The rearrangement links TRBV7-9 to TRBJ1-6; D not certain. This sample comprised CD4+ or CD8+ T cells sorted from blood, obtained in a trial of the OX40 agonist ivuxolimab. This receptor was identified in an adult with an advanced solid tumor such as melanoma, head and neck, liver or kidney cancer. CDR3 coding DNA: TGTGCCAGCAGCGCAGATTCCGGTGTAAATTCACCCCTCCACTTT. Translating gives CASSADSGVNSPLHF.